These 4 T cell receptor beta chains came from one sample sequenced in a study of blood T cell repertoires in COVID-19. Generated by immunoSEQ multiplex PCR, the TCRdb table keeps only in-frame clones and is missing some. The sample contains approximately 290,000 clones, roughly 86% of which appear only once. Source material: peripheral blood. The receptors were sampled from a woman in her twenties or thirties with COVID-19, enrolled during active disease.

CDR3 protein: CASSYSRRGNTEAFF. The DNA for the CDR3 is TGTGCCAGCAGTTACTCGCGAAGGGGTAACACTGAAGCTTTCTTT. This chain uses TRBV6-5 with TRBJ1-1, with D possibly being TRBD1 (5 bases). V lost 0 bases to trimming and J lost 2 bases, with 10 bases between them. Germline lookup yields CDR1 MNHEY and CDR2 SVGAGI. This CDR3 comprises 15 residues.

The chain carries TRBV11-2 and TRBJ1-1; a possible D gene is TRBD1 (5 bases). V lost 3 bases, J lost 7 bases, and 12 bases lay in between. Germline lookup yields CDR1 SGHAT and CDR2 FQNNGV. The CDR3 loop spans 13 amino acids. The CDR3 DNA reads TGTGCCAGCAGCTTCTCAGGGTACAGTGAAGCTTTCTTT. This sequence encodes CASSFSGYSEAFF.

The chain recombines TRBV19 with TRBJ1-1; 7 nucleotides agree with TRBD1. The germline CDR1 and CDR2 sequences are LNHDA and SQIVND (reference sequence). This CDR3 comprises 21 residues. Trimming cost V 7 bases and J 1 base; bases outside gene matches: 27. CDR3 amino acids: CASTPPTWDSYPPPRNTEAFF. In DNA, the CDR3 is TGTGCCAGTACCCCCCCGACTTGGGACAGTTACCCCCCCCCGCGGAACACTGAAGCTTTCTTT.

The CDR3 bases are TGTGCCAGCAGCTTAATTGCGAGAGATACGCAGTATTTT. This codes for CASSLIARDTQYF. The gene calls are TRBV7-9 and TRBJ2-3; the D is unclear. From germline, CDR1 is SEHNR and CDR2 FQNEAQ (reference sequence). Trimming took 2 bases from V and 5 from J, leaving 8 bases between them. The CDR3 totals 13 residues.